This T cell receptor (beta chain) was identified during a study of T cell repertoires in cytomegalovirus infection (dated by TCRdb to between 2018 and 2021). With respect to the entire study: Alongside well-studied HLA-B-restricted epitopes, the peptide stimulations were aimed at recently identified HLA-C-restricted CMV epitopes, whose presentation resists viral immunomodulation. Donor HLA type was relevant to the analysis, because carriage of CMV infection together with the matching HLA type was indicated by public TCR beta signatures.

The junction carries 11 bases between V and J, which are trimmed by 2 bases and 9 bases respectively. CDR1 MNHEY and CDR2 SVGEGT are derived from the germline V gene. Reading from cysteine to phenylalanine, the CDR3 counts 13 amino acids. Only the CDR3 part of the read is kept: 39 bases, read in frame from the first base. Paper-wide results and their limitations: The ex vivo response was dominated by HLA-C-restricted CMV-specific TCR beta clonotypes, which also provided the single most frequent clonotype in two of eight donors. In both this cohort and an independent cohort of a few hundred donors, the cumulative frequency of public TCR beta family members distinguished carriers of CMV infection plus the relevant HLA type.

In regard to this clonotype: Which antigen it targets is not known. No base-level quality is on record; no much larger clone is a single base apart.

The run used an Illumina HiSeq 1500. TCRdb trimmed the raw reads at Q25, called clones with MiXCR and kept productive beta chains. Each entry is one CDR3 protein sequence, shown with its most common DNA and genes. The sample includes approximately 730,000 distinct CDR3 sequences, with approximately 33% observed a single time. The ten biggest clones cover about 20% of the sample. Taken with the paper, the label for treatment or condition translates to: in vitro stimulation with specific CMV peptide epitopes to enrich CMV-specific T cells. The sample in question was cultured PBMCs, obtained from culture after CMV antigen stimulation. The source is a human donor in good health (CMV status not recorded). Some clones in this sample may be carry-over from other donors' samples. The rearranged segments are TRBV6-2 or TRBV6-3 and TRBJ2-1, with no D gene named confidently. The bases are TGTGCCAGCAGTTACCGCCGCCAGAGTGAGCAGTTCTTC. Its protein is CASSYRRQSEQFF.